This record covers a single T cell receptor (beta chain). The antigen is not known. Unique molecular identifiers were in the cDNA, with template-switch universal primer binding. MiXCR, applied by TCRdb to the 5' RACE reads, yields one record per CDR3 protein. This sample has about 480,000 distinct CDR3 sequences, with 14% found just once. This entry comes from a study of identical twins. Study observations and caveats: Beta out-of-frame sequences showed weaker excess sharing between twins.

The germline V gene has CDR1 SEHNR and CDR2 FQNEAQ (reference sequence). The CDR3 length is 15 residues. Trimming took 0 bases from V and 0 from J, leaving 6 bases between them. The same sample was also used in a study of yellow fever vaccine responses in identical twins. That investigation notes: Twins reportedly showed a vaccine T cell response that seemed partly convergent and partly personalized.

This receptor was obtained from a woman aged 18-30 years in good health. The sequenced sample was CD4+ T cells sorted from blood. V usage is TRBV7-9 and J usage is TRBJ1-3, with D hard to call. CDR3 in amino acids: CASSLATYSGNTIYF. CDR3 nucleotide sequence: TGTGCCAGCAGCTTAGCAACCTACTCTGGAAACACCATATATTTT.